The 10 T cell receptor beta chains below all came from one sample that was sequenced in a study of blood T cell repertoires in COVID-19. The repertoire was sequenced with immunoSEQ multiplex PCR; TCRdb's copy has only in-frame clones and lacks some. The sample holds approximately 210,000 clones; about four fifths are singletons and the top ten take 5.1%. The source material was peripheral blood. Receptors were obtained from a woman aged 70 to 79 with active or convalescent COVID-19.

The CDR3 nucleotides are TGTGCCAGCAGTGATGTTGGACTAGCGGGAGGACTTGTGGGCACAGATACGCAGTATTTT. Translated, it gives CASSDVGLAGGLVGTDTQYF. The chain is built from TRBV6-4 and TRBJ2-3; 14 bases fit TRBD2. CDR1 MRHNA and CDR2 SNTAGT come from the germline V gene. With V trimmed by 3 bases and J by 1 base, 12 bases remained unmatched. The CDR3 spans 20 residues.

This rearrangement joins TRBV12-3 or TRBV12-4 to TRBJ1-3; D is ambiguous. The CDR3 consists of 13 residues. Trimming pared 5 bases from V and 4 bases from J, leaving 9 bases between. The CDR3 is CASSPPLGNTIYF. DNA for the CDR3: TGTGCCAGCAGTCCGCCACTCGGAAACACCATATATTTT.

The rearrangement uses TRBV11-3 and TRBJ2-7; 12 nucleotides align to TRBD2. CDR3 length: 15 residues. Per the germline V gene, CDR1 is SGHNT and CDR2 is YENEEA. The V segment lost 5 bases and the J segment 1 base; nucleotides outside the gene matches: 3. Here the CDR3 DNA reads TGTGCCAGCAGCCTAGCGGGAGGGCGGTCCTACGAGCAGTACTTC. This codes for CASSLAGGRSYEQYF. Variable domain in full (rest from reference TRBV11-3 and TRBJ2-7): EAGVVQSPRYKIIEKKQPVAFWCNPISGHNTLYWYLQNLGQGPELLIRYENEEAVDDSQLPKDRFSAERLKGVDSTLKIQPAELGDSAVYLCASSLAGGRSYEQYFGPGTRLTVT.

This clone has just one count. The V and J genes are TRBV3-1 (or the pseudogene TRBV3-2) and TRBJ2-7; TRBD2 might be the D (6 bases). The CDR3 covers 14 residues. Trimming cost V 7 bases and J 4 bases, with 17 bases left between them. Germline V CDR1 and CDR2: LGHDT, YNNKEL (reference sequence). CDR3 loop: CASTLSGGAYEQYF. CDR3 in DNA: TGTGCCAGCACCCTTTCAGGAGGGGCATACGAGCAGTACTTC.

The chain carries TRBV5-4 and TRBJ2-3; D is uncertain. Trimming shortened V by 2 bases and J by 1 base, and 5 bases separated the two germline ends. The CDR3 length is 13 residues. Germline assignment: CDR1 SGHNT and CDR2 YYREEE (reference sequence). The CDR3 sequence is CASSFPGTDTQYF. The CDR3 DNA reads TGTGCCAGCAGCTTCCCAGGCACAGATACGCAGTATTTT.

CDR3 region: CAWSAGGSYEQYF. The CDR3 DNA follows: TGTGCCTGGAGTGCGGGGGGGTCCTACGAGCAGTACTTC. The gene calls are TRBV30 and TRBJ2-7; 8 positions agree with TRBD2. The CDR3 totals 13 residues. Germline lookup yields CDR1 GTSNPN and CDR2 SVGIG (reference sequence). Losses at the gene ends were 1 base for V and 1 base for J; bases not matched to a gene: 0. Looking up the rest from reference TRBV30 and TRBJ2-7 gives the full variable domain: SQTIHQWPATLVQPVGSPLSLECTVEGTSNPNLYWYRQAAGRGLQLLFYSVGIGQISSEVPQNLSASRPQDRQFILSSKKLLLSDSGFYLCAWSAGGSYEQYFGPGTRLTVT.

The V call is TRBV3-1 (or the pseudogene TRBV3-2), the J call TRBJ1-2; possible D gene TRBD1, 5 bases. Germline V gene sequence: CDR1 LGHDT, CDR2 YNNKEL (reference sequence). Trimming took 0 bases from V and 2 from J, leaving 10 bases between them. The CDR3 runs 15 residues. The CDR3 reads CASSQDLGGNYGYTF. The CDR3 DNA reads TGTGCCAGCAGCCAAGATCTGGGGGGGAACTATGGCTACACCTTC.

This clone was seen a few times. Distinct nucleotide sequences in the sample also encode this CDR3. The chain has TRBV6-2 or TRBV6-3 and TRBJ2-5; TRBD1 aligns across 7 bases. V trimming: 5 bases; J trimming: 3 bases; junction bases outside the gene matches: 9. Germline V lookup: CDR1 MNHEY, CDR2 SVGEGT. The CDR3 is 15 residues long. The CDR3: CASSRLGTAKETQYF. CDR3 DNA sequence: TGTGCCAGCAGTCGCTTAGGGACAGCAAAAGAGACCCAGTACTTC.

The chain has TRBV5-1 and TRBJ2-1, with a tentative D call TRBD1 (6 bases). CDR3 size: 15 residues. The V end lost 1 base, the J end lost 7 bases, and 15 bases lay between the germline ends. Germline V gives CDR1 SGHRS, CDR2 YFSETQ. CDR3: CASSLSDSGVNEQFF. The DNA for the CDR3 is TGCGCCAGCAGCTTGTCGGACTCAGGGGTTAATGAGCAGTTCTTC.

The V call is TRBV29-1, the J call TRBJ2-7; D might be TRBD2 (6 bases). The ends were cut back, 4 bases at V and 2 bases at J, with 9 bases in the middle. Germline values: CDR1 SQVTM, CDR2 ANQGSEA. This CDR3 comprises 12 residues. CDR3 nucleotide sequence: TGCAGCGTTGTCCCGGGGGCCTACGAGCAGTACTTC. This translates into CSVVPGAYEQYF.